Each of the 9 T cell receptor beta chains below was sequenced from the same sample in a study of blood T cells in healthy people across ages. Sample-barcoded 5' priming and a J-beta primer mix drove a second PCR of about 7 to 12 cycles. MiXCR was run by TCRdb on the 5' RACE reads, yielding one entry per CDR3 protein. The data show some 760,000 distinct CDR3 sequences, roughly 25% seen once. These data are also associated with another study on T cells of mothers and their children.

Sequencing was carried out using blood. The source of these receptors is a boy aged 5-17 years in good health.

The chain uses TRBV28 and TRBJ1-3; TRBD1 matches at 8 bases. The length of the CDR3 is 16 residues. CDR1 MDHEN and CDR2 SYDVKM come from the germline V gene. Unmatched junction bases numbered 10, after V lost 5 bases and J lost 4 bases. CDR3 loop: CASSTPGQARGNTIYF. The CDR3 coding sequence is TGTGCCAGCAGTACTCCGGGACAGGCGAGAGGAAACACCATATATTTT.

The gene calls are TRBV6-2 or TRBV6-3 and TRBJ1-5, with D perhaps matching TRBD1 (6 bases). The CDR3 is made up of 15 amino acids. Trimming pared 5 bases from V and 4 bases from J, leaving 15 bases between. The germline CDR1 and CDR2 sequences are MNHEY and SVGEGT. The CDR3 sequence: CASSPSTGINQPQHF. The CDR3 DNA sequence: TGTGCCAGCAGTCCCTCGACAGGAATTAATCAGCCCCAGCATTTT.

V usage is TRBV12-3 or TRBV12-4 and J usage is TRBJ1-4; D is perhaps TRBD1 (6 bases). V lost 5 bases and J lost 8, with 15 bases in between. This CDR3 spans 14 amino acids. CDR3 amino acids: CASSPGGAWEKLFF. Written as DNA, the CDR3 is TGTGCCAGCAGTCCGGGGGGGGCTTGGGAAAAACTGTTTTTT.

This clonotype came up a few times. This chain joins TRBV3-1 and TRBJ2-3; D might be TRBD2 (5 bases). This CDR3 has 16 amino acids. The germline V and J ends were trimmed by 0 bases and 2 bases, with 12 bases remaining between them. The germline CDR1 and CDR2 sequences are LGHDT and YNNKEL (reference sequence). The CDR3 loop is CASSQEPPSYTDTQYF. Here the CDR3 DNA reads TGTGCCAGCAGCCAAGAACCCCCTAGCTACACAGATACGCAGTATTTT.

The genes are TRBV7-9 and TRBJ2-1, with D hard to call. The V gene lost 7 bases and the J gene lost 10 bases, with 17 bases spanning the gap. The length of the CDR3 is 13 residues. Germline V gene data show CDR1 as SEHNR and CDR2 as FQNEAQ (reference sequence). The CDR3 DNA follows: TGTGCCAGCACTCTATCCGACGTGACAGAGCAGTTCTTC. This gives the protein CASTLSDVTEQFF. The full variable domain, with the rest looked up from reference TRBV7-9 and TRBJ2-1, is DTGVSQNPRHKITKRGQNVTFRCDPISEHNRLYWYRQTLGQGPEFLTYFQNEAQLEKSRLLSDRFSAERPKGSFSTLEIQRTEQGDSAMYLCASTLSDVTEQFFGPGTRLTVL.

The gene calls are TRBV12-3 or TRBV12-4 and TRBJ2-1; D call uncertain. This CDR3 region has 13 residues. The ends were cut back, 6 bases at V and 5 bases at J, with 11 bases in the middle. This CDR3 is CASSSLQNNEQFF. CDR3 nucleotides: TGTGCCAGCAGCAGCCTTCAAAACAATGAGCAGTTCTTC.

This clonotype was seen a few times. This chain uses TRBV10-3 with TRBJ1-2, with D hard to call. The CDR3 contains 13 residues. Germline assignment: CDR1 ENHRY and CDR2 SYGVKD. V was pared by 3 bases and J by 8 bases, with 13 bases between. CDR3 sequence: CAISDGRSGGYTF. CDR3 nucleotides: TGTGCCATCAGTGATGGACGATCTGGGGGCTACACCTTC.

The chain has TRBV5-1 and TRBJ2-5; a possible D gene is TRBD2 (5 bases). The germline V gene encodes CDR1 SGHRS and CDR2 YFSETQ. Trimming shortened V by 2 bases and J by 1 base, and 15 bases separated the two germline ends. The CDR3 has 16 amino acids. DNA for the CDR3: TGCGCCAGCAGCTTTCCGTTCGGGATAATCCAAGAGACCCAGTACTTC. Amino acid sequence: CASSFPFGIIQETQYF.

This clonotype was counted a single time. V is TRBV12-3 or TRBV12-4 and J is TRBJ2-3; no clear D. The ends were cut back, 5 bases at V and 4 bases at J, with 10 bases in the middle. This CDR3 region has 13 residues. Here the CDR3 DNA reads TGTGCCAGCAGTCTGTCCCTCCCAGATACGCAGTATTTT. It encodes CASSLSLPDTQYF.